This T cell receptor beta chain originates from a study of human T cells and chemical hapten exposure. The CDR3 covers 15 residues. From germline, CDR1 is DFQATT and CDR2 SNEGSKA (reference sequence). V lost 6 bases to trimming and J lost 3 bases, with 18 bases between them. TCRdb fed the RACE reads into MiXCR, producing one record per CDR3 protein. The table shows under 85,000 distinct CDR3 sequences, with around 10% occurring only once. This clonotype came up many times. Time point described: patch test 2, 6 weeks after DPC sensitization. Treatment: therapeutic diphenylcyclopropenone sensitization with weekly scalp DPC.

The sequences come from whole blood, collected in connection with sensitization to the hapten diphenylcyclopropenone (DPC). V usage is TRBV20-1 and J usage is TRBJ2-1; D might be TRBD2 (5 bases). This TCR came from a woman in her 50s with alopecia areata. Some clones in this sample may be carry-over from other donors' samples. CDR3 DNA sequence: TGCAGTGCCGAGCCCGCGGGCCCTGTCTACAATGAGCAGTTCTTC. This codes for CSAEPAGPVYNEQFF.